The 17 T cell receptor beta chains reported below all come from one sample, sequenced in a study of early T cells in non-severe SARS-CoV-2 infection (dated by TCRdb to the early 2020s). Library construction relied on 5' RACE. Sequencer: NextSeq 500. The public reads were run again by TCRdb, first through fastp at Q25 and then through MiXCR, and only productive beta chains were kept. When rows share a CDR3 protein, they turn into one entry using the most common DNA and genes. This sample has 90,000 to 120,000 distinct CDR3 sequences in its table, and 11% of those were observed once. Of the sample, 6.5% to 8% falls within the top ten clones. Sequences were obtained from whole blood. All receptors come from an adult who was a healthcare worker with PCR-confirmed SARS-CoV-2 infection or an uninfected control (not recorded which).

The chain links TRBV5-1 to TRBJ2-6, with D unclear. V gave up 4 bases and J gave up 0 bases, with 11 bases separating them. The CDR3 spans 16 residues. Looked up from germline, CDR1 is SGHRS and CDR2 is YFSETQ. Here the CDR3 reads CASSPGRPSGANVLTF. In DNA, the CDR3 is TGCGCCAGCAGCCCTGGACGGCCCTCTGGGGCCAACGTCCTGACTTTC.

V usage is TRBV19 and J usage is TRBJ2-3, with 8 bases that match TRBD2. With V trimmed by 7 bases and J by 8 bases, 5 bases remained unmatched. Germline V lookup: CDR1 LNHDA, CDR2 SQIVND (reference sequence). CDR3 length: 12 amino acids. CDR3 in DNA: TGTGCCAGTATTAGCGCGGGAGGTACGCAGTATTTT. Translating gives CASISAGGTQYF.

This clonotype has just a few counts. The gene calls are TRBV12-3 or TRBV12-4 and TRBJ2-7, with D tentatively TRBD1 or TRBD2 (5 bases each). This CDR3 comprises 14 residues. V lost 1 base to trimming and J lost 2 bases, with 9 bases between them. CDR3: CASSLEEGTYEQYF. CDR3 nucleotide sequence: TGTGCCAGCAGTTTAGAAGAGGGGACCTACGAGCAGTACTTC.

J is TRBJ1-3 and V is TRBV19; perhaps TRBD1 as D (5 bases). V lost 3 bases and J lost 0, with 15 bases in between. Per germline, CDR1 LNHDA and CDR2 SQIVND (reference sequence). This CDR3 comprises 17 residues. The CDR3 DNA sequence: TGTGCCAGTAGTATGGATGACAGTCACTTCTCTGGAAACACCATATATTTT. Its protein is CASSMDDSHFSGNTIYF.

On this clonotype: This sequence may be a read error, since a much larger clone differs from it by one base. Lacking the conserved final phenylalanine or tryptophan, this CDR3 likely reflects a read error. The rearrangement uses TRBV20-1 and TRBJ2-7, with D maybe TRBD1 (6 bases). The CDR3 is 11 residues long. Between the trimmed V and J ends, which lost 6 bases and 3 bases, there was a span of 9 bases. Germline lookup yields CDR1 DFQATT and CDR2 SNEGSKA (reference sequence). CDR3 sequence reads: CSANRVYEQYS. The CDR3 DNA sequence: TGCAGTGCCAACAGGGTCTACGAGCAGTACTCC.

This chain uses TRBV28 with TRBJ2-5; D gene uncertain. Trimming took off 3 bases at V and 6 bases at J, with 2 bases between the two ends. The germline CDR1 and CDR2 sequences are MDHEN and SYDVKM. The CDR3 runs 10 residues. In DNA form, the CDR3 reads TGTGCCAGCAGTTTCAAGACCCAGTACTTC. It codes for CASSFKTQYF.

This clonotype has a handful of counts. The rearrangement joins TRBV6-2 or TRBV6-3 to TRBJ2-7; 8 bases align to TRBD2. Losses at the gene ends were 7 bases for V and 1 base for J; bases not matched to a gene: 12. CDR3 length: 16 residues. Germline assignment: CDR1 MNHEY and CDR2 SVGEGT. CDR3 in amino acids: CASTLRGGGRSYEQYF. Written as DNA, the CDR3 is TGTGCCAGCACCTTACGGGGGGGAGGTCGATCCTACGAGCAGTACTTC.

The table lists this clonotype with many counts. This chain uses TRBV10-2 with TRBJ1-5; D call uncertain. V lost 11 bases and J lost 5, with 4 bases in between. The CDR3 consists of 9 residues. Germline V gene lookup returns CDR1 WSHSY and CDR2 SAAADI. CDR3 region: CARYQPQHF. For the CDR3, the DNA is TGCGCCCGATATCAGCCCCAGCATTTT.

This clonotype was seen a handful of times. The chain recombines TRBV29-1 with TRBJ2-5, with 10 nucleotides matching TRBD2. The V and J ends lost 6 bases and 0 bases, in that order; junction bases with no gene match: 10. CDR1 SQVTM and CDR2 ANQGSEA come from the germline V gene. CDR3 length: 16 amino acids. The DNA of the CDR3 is TGCAGCGTCCTAGCGGGAGTGGAAAGGAACCAAGAGACCCAGTACTTC. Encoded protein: CSVLAGVERNQETQYF.

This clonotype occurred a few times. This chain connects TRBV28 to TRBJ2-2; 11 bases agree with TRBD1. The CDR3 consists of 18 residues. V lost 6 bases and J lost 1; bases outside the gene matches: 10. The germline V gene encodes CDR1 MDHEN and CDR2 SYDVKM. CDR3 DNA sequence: TGTGCCAGCAGCTACCGGACAGGGGGCAGAAGGAACACCGGGGAGCTGTTTTTT. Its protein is CASSYRTGGRRNTGELFF.

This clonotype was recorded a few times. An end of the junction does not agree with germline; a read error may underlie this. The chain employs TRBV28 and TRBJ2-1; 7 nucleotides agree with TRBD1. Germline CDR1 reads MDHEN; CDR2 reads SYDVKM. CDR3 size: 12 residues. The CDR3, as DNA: TGTGCCAGCAGACCTGATCCGGGACAGCAAACCTTC. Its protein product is CASRPDPGQQTF.

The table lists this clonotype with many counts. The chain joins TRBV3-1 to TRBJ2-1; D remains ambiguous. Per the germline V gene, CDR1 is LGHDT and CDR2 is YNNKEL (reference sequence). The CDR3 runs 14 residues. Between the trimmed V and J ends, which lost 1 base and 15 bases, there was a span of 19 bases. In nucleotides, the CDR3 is TGTGCCAGCAGCCAAGTTGGAGCGAGTCTGCCCCCGTTCTTC. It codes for CASSQVGASLPPFF.

The CDR3 DNA sequence: TGCGCCAGCAGCCAAGCCCACCCCGGCCAGTACGAGCAGTACTTC. Amino acids: CASSQAHPGQYEQYF. The gene calls are TRBV4-3 and TRBJ2-7; no definite D call. CDR1 and CDR2 from the germline V gene are LGHNA and YSLEER. The CDR3 consists of 15 residues. V lost 1 base, J lost 4 bases, and 14 bases lay in between.

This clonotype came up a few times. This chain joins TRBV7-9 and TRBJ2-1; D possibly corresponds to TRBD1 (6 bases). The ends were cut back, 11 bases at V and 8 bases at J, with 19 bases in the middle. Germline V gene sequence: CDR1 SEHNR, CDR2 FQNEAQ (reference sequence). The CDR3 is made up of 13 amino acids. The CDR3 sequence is CARGGENRHEQFF. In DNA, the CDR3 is TGTGCCCGAGGGGGAGAAAACCGGCATGAGCAGTTCTTC.

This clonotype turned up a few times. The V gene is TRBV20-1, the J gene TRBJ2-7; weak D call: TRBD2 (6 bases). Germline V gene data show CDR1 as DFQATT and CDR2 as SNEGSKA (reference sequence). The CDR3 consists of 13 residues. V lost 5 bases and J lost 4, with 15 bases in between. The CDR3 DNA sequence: TGCAGTGCTTATGGGGACTCTAATTACGAGCAGTACTTC. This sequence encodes CSAYGDSNYEQYF.

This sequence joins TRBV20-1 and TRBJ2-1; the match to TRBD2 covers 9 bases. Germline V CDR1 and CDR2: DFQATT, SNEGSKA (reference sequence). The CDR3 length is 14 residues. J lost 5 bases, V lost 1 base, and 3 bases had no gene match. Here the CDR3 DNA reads TGCAGTGCTAGAGTCATAGCGGGGGACAATGAGCAGTTCTTC. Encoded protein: CSARVIAGDNEQFF.

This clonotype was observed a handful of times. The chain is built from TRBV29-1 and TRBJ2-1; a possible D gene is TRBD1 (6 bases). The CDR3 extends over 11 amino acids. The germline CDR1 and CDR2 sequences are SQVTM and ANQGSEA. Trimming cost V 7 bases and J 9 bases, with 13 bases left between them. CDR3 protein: CSGGRGGEQFF. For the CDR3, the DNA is TGCAGCGGGGGCAGGGGCGGTGAGCAGTTCTTC.